This TCR beta chain comes out of a study of control samples from healthy donors and cancer patients. In this sample, this clone turned up a few times. The trim removed 5 bases at V and 3 bases at J, leaving 10 bases unmatched. Germline V lookup: CDR1 SGHDN, CDR2 FVKESK. The CDR3 totals 17 residues. The protocol was immunoSEQ multiplex PCR, while the TCRdb copy is restricted to in-frame clones and leaves out a portion. This table holds some 82,000 clones, about 79% found once. Specimen: PBMCs. The sequence derives from a man aged 60 to 75 with head and neck cancer. The rearrangement links TRBV14 to TRBJ2-7, with TRBD2 identical over 13 bases. CDR3 DNA: TGTGCCAGCAGCTTGGGACTACTAGCGGGAGGGAACTACGAGCAGTACTTC. Its protein is CASSLGLLAGGNYEQYF.